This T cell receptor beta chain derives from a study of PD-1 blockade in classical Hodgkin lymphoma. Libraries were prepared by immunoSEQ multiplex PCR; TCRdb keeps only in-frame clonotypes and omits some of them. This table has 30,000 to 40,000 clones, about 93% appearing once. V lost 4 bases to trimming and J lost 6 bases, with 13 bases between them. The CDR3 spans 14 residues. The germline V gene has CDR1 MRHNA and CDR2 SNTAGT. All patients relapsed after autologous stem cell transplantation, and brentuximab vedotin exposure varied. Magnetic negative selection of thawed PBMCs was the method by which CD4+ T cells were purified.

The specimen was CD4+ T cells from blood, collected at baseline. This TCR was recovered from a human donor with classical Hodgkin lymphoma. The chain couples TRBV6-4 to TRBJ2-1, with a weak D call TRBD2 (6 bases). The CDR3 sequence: CASSVRAGGNEQFF. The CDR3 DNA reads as TGTGCCAGCAGTGTCAGGGCCGGGGGCAATGAGCAGTTCTTC.